The 25 T cell receptor beta chains below all came from one sample that was sequenced in a study of TIL therapy for anti-PD-1-resistant metastatic lung cancer. Time point of the sample: pre-treatment sample, taken before nivolumab and TIL therapy. The libraries were made with immunoSEQ v3. Assay used: immunoSEQ multiplex PCR; TCRdb lists only in-frame clones, some missing. The data hold approximately 30,000 clones, with 60% to 80% observed a single time. Source: blood, taken at baseline. These receptors originate from a woman between 30 and 80 years old with non-small cell lung cancer.

This clone is judged medium-sized. Its ends do not fully match the called genes, so a read error is possible. V gene TRBV2 combines with J gene TRBJ2-7, with D possibly TRBD1 on 5 matching bases. Germline assignment: CDR1 SNHLY and CDR2 FYNNEI. CDR3 length equals 15 residues. CDR3 in DNA: TGTGCCAGCCGTGAAAGCAGGGATCTTTTCTACGAGCAGTACTTC. Translation gives CASRESRDLFYEQYF.

The count of this clone is one. One junction end disagrees with the germline gene, perhaps due to a read error. Written as DNA, the CDR3 is TGTGCCAGCAGCTCCTTAGCGAGGGAGGGCCTCTTC. This sequence encodes CASSSLAREGLF. V and J are TRBV7-8 and TRBJ2-1; 7 bases match TRBD2. The CDR3 runs 12 residues. Germline CDR1 is SGHVS and CDR2 is FQNEAQ.

This rearrangement joins TRBV29-1 to TRBJ2-5, with 16 bases aligning to TRBD2. Germline V gene lookup returns CDR1 SQVTM and CDR2 ANQGSEA. The CDR3 totals 15 residues. Losses at the gene ends were 6 bases for V and 5 bases for J; bases not matched to a gene: 6. The CDR3 loop is CSVGTSGRAKETQYF. CDR3 bases: TGCAGCGTGGGGACTAGCGGGAGGGCCAAGGAGACCCAGTACTTC.

The chain links TRBV4-2 to TRBJ2-3; D uncertain. V lost 1 base and J lost 8, with 13 bases in between. Germline-derived CDR1 and CDR2 are LGHNA and YNFKEQ. The CDR3 sequence is 14 residues long. CDR3 bases: TGTGCCAGCAGCCAAGGGGCCAGCGTTGGTACGCAGTATTTT. Its translation: CASSQGASVGTQYF.

The gene calls are TRBV25-1 and TRBJ2-7, with D unclear. The CDR3 is 11 amino acids. V was clipped by 6 bases and J by 2 bases, with 5 bases between them. Germline lookup yields CDR1 MGHDK and CDR2 SYGVNS. CDR3 DNA sequence: TGTGCCAGCAGCCTTACCTACGAGCAGTACTTC. This gives the protein CASSLTYEQYF.

The CDR3 DNA follows: TGTGCCTGGAACCCGACAGGGTACGGTTCACCCCTCCACTTT. It codes for CAWNPTGYGSPLHF. The chain couples TRBV30 to TRBJ1-6; 7 nucleotides line up with TRBD1. CDR1 GTSNPN and CDR2 SVGIG come from the germline V gene (reference sequence). J was trimmed by 9 bases and V by 4 bases; bases with no gene match: 9. The CDR3 contains 14 residues. The full variable domain, in which reference TRBV30 and TRBJ1-6 provide the parts outside the CDR3, is SQTIHQWPATLVQPVGSPLSLECTVEGTSNPNLYWYRQAAGRGLQLLFYSVGIGQISSEVPQNLSASRPQDRQFILSSKKLLLSDSGFYLCAWNPTGYGSPLHFGNGTRLTVT.

V is TRBV19 and J is TRBJ2-7, with 9 bases lining up with TRBD2. Germline lookup yields CDR1 LNHDA and CDR2 SQIVND (reference sequence). The CDR3 extends over 17 amino acids. With 2 bases clipped from V and 1 base from J, the junction kept 9 bases outside the gene matches. The CDR3: CASSIQHSGSGSYEQYF. As DNA, the CDR3 is TGTGCCAGTAGTATACAACATAGCGGGAGTGGATCCTACGAGCAGTACTTC.

In this sample, this clone turned up a few times. This chain connects TRBV5-1 to TRBJ2-2, with no clear D. Trimming stripped 0 bases from V and 0 bases from J, with 9 bases between. The CDR3 covers 16 residues. Germline V lookup: CDR1 SGHRS, CDR2 YFSETQ. For the CDR3, the DNA is TGCGCCAGCAGCTTGGATGTGTCCTCGAACACCGGGGAGCTGTTTTTT. This sequence encodes CASSLDVSSNTGELFF.

The chain recombines TRBV5-4 with TRBJ2-5; D tentatively fits TRBD1 or TRBD2 (5 bases each). Germline loops: CDR1 SGHNT, CDR2 YYREEE (reference sequence). Trimming pared 0 bases from V and 4 bases from J, leaving 13 bases between. The CDR3 is made up of 15 amino acids. CDR3 region: CASSLGQGPSETQYF. CDR3 nucleotides: TGTGCCAGCAGCTTGGGCCAGGGACCCTCAGAGACCCAGTACTTC.

The chain joins TRBV11-3 to TRBJ2-1; 8 bases fit TRBD2. V lost 5 bases and J lost 9; bases outside the gene matches: 12. This CDR3 has 15 residues. CDR1 and CDR2 from the germline V gene are SGHNT and YENEEA. In nucleotides, the CDR3 is TGTGCCAGCAGCCAATTGGGTAGCGGGAAAGGTGAGCAGTTCTTC. This gives the protein CASSQLGSGKGEQFF.

This chain links TRBV5-1 with TRBJ2-5; 9 bases line up with TRBD1. Germline CDR1 reads SGHRS; CDR2 reads YFSETQ. Unmatched junction bases numbered 2, after V lost 0 bases and J lost 2 bases. The CDR3 contains 15 residues. The CDR3 spells CASSLGDRGQETQYF. The CDR3 nucleotides read TGCGCCAGCAGCTTGGGTGACAGGGGGCAAGAGACCCAGTACTTC. Using reference TRBV5-1 and TRBJ2-5 for the parts outside the CDR3, the full variable domain is KAGVTQTPRYLIKTRGQQVTLSCSPISGHRSVSWYQQTPGQGLQFLFEYFSETQRNKGNFPGRFSGRQFSNSRSEMNVSTLELGDSALYLCASSLGDRGQETQYFGPGTRLLVL.

This clone occurred a few times. The chain joins TRBV10-3 to TRBJ2-5; TRBD2 matches at 7 bases. J lost 2 bases, V lost 7 bases, and 10 bases had no gene match. CDR3 size: 15 residues. Germline V gene sequence: CDR1 ENHRY, CDR2 SYGVKD. The CDR3 is CAITDSGGSQETQYF. The CDR3, as DNA: TGTGCCATCACAGATTCGGGAGGCTCACAAGAGACCCAGTACTTC.

CDR3 in amino acids: CASSRGSLSYEQYF. The CDR3 DNA reads TGCGCCAGCAGCCGGGGGAGCCTCTCCTACGAGCAGTACTTC. The rearrangement links TRBV4-1 to TRBJ2-7; D may correspond to TRBD1 or TRBD2 (5 bases each). Trimming cost V 4 bases and J 0 bases, with 10 bases left between them. The CDR3 is made up of 14 amino acids. Germline V gives CDR1 MGHRA, CDR2 YSYEKL.

CDR3 coding DNA: TGTGCCTGGAGCGTAGGACAGGTGTCTAACTATGGCTACACCTTC. The encoded protein is CAWSVGQVSNYGYTF. The chain is built from TRBV30 and TRBJ1-2; the match to TRBD1 covers 7 bases. This CDR3 comprises 15 residues. The germline gives CDR1 GTSNPN, CDR2 SVGIG (reference sequence). V lost 3 bases and J lost 0; bases outside the gene matches: 7.

A few counts support this clone. The gene calls are TRBV6-1 and TRBJ1-1, with 8 bases matching TRBD1. Germline lookup yields CDR1 MNHNS and CDR2 SASEGT. The CDR3 contains 14 residues. Trimming took 8 bases from V and 11 from J; bases not matched to a gene: 16. The CDR3: CASFQGQGRVGAFF. For the CDR3, the DNA is TGTGCCAGCTTCCAAGGACAGGGACGAGTAGGGGCTTTCTTT.

This sequence joins TRBV5-4 and TRBJ1-2, with a possible D match to TRBD1 (5 bases). CDR1 and CDR2 from the germline V gene are SGHNT and YYREEE (reference sequence). Trimming removed 3 bases from V and 4 bases from J, with 13 bases in between. The CDR3 runs to 14 residues. CDR3 in amino acids: CASSWATGGYGYTF. The CDR3 DNA follows: TGTGCCAGCAGCTGGGCCACAGGAGGCTATGGCTACACCTTC.

This clone was picked up a small number of times. The J gene is TRBJ1-5, the V gene TRBV6-1, with a possible D match to TRBD1 (5 bases). V was shortened by 3 bases and J by 7 bases, with 7 bases between the two germline ends. The CDR3 contains 12 residues. Germline V gives CDR1 MNHNS, CDR2 SASEGT. CDR3 residues: CASSDWDQPQHF. The CDR3 nucleotides read TGTGCCAGCAGTGATTGGGACCAGCCCCAGCATTTT.

Note on this clone: One end of the junction is discordant with germline, which a read error may explain. The chain recombines TRBV7-8 with TRBJ2-7; no firm D call. This CDR3 region has 15 residues. The germline V gene encodes CDR1 SGHVS and CDR2 FQNEAQ. CDR3 bases: TGTGCCAGCAGCCCGATTCACAAGACTGGAAGGGTTACGGACTTC. Its translation is CASSPIHKTGRVTDF.

The chain has TRBV11-3 and TRBJ2-2; D is ambiguous. Germline assignment: CDR1 SGHNT and CDR2 YENEEA. The length of the CDR3 is 16 residues. The V and J ends lost 10 bases and 7 bases respectively, with 25 bases between them. The CDR3 protein is CANLEVRYLIRGELFF. The CDR3 DNA is TGTGCCAACTTAGAGGTACGGTACCTTATTCGCGGGGAGCTGTTTTTT.

The CDR3 here is CASSLSIAGELFF. The CDR3 bases are TGTGCCAGCAGCCTAAGCATCGCCGGGGAGCTGTTTTTT. The chain recombines TRBV5-8 with TRBJ2-2; D unclear. CDR1 is SGHTS, CDR2 YDEGEE, per germline. The CDR3 runs 13 residues. The V end was cut by 4 bases, the J end by 6 bases, with 10 bases between.

V is TRBV10-2 and J is TRBJ1-1; 9 bases line up with TRBD1. Unmatched junction bases numbered 12, after V lost 7 bases and J lost 3 bases. Germline CDR1 and CDR2: WSHSY and SAAADI. The CDR3 has 16 amino acids. CDR3: CASTSGTGSTYTEAFF. The CDR3 nucleotides read TGCGCCAGCACTTCAGGGACAGGGTCGACTTACACTGAAGCTTTCTTT.

The CDR3, as DNA: TGTGCCATCAGTGGAAATTGGGATCAGGCTTTCTTT. It is translated as CAISGNWDQAFF. This chain connects TRBV10-3 to TRBJ1-1; D remains unclear. CDR3 size: 12 residues. Germline lookup yields CDR1 ENHRY and CDR2 SYGVKD. V lost 4 bases, J lost 11 bases, and 14 bases lay in between.

This chain connects TRBV11-2 to TRBJ2-1; the match to TRBD2 covers 7 bases. V was pared by 6 bases and J by 4 bases, with 6 bases of the junction left unmatched. The germline V gene has CDR1 SGHAT and CDR2 FQNNGV. The CDR3 has 14 residues. The CDR3 is CASRGLADYNEQFF. CDR3 nucleotide sequence: TGTGCCAGCAGAGGGCTAGCGGATTACAATGAGCAGTTCTTC. Supplemented by reference TRBV11-2 and TRBJ2-1, the full variable domain reads EAGVAQSPRYKIIEKRQSVAFWCNPISGHATLYWYQQILGQGPKLLIQFQNNGVVDDSQLPKDRFSAERLKGVDSTLKIQPAKLEDSAVYLCASRGLADYNEQFFGPGTRLTVL.

The chain combines TRBV10-3 with TRBJ2-5; 7 bases align to TRBD1. V lost 2 bases to trimming and J lost 2 bases; unmatched junction nucleotides: 2. The CDR3 loop spans 14 amino acids. CDR1 is ENHRY, CDR2 SYGVKD, per germline. The CDR3 nucleotides read TGTGCCATCAGTGAGAGGGGACAGCAAGAGACCCAGTACTTC. This encodes CAISERGQQETQYF.

The V gene is TRBV19, the J gene TRBJ2-1; D may correspond to TRBD1 or TRBD2 (5 bases each). V lost 5 bases and J lost 8, with 10 bases in between. Germline V gene sequence: CDR1 LNHDA, CDR2 SQIVND (reference sequence). This CDR3 spans 12 amino acids. The CDR3 nucleotides read TGTGCCAGTAGTCAGGGAGTGTATGAGCAGTTCTTC. Translated: CASSQGVYEQFF.